The text below deals with one TCR beta chain. The antigen remains unidentified. These data come from a study of cytomegalovirus exposure and HLA in healthy donors. General study points: Researchers reported in a later analysis that a missense DCLRE1C variant was tied to TCR beta V- and J-gene trimming. In vitro assays verified that three CMV-associated chains recognized CMV antigens specifically. A previous analysis found most TCR beta V segments productive roughly 90% or roughly 30% of the time.

Donors consisted of healthy bone marrow donors. Per the germline V gene, CDR1 is MNHNS and CDR2 is SASEGT. The CDR3 is made up of 15 amino acids. The V end was cut by 4 bases, the J end by 5 bases, with 17 bases between. It was with 60 Vbeta and 13 Jbeta primers that the PCR ran. TCRdb's copy holds only in-frame clones and misses some; the assay was immunoSEQ multiplex PCR. The sample has roughly 100,000 clones; roughly 80% are singletons. The material sequenced was PBMCs. The receptor was derived from a man in his forties in good health and CMV-seronegative. V is TRBV6-1 and J is TRBJ1-1; weak D call: TRBD1 (6 bases). In nucleotides, the CDR3 is TGTGCCAGCAGTGCGTCGGGGGGCGCATGGACTGAAGCTTTCTTT. Amino acids: CASSASGGAWTEAFF.